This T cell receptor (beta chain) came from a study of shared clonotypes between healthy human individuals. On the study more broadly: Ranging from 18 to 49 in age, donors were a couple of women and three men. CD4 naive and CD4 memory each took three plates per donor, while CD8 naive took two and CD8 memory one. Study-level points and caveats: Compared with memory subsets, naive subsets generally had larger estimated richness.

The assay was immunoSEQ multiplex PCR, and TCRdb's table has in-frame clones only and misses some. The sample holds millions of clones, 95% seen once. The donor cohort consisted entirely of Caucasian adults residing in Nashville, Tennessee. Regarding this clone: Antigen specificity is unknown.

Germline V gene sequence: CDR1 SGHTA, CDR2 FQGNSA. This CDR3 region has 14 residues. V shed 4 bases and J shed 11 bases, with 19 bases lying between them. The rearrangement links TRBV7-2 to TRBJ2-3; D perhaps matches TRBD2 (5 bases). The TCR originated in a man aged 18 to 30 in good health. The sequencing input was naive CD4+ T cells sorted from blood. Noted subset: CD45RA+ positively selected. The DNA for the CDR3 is TGTGCCAGCAGCTCCTATGGGGATTACAGCGGGCAGTATTTT. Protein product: CASSSYGDYSGQYF.